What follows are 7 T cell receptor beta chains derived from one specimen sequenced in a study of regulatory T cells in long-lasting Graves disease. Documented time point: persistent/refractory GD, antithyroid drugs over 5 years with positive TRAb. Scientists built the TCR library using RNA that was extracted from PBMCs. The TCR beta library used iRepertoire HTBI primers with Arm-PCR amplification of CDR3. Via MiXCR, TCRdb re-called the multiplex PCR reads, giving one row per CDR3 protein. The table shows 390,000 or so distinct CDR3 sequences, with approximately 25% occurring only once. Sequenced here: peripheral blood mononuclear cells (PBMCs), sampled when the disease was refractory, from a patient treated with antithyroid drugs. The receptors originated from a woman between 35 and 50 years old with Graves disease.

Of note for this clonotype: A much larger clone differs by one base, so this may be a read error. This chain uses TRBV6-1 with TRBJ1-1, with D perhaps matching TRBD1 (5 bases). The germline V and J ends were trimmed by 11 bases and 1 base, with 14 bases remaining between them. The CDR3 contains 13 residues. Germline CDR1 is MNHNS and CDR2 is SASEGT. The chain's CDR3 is CACARGRNTEAFF. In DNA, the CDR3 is TGTGCCTGCGCTAGGGGACGGAACACTGAAGCTTTCTTT.

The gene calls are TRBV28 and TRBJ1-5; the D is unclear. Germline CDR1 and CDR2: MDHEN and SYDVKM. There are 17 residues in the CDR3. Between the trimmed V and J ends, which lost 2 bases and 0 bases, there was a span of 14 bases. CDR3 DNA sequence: TGTGCCAGCAGTTTAAAAAAAAGGACCTATAGCAATCAGCCCCAGCATTTT. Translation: CASSLKKRTYSNQPQHF.

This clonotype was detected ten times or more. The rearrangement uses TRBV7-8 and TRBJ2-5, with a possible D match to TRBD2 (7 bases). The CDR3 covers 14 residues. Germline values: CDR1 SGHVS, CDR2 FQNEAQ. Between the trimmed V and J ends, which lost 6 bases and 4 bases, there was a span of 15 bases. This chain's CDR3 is CASRGGAGVETQYF. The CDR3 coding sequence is TGTGCCAGCAGAGGGGGGGCGGGAGTAGAGACCCAGTACTTC.

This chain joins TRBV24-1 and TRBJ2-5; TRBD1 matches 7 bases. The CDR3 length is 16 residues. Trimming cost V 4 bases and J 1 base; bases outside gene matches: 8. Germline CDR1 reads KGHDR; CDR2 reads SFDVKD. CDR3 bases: TGTGCCACCAGTGAATCTTGGGACAGCTCCCAAGAGACCCAGTACTTC. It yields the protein CATSESWDSSQETQYF.

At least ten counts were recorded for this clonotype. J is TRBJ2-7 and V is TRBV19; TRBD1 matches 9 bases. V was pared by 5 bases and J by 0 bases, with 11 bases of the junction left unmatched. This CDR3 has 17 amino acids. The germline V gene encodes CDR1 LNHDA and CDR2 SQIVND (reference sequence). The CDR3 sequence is CASSPKDRGQSSYEQYF. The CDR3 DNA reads TGTGCCAGTAGTCCGAAGGACAGGGGCCAGAGCTCCTACGAGCAGTACTTC. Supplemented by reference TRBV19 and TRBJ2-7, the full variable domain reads DGGITQSPKYLFRKEGQNVTLSCEQNLNHDAMYWYRQDPGQGLRLIYYSQIVNDFQKGDIAEGYSVSREKKESFPLTVTSAQKNPTAFYLCASSPKDRGQSSYEQYFGPGTRLTVT.

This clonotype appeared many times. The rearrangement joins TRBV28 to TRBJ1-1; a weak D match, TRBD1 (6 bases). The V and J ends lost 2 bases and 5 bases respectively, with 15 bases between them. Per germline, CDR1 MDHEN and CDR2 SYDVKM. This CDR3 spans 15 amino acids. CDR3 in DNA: TGTGCCAGCAGTTTAGGTGGTAGGCAGGGGACTGAAGCTTTCTTT. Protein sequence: CASSLGGRQGTEAFF. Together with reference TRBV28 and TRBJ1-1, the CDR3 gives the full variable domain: DVKVTQSSRYLVKRTGEKVFLECVQDMDHENMFWYRQDPGLGLRLIYFSYDVKMKEKGDIPEGYSVSREKKERFSLILESASTNQTSMYLCASSLGGRQGTEAFFGQGTRLTVV.

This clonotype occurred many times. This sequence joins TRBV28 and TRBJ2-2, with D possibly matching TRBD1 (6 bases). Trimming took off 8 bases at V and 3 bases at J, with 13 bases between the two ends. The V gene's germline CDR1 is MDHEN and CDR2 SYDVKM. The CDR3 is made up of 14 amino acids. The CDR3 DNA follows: TGTGCCAGCGGTTCTGGGGGCGACACCGGGGAGCTGTTTTTT. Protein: CASGSGGDTGELFF. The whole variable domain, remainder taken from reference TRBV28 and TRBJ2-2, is DVKVTQSSRYLVKRTGEKVFLECVQDMDHENMFWYRQDPGLGLRLIYFSYDVKMKEKGDIPEGYSVSREKKERFSLILESASTNQTSMYLCASGSGGDTGELFFGEGSRLTVL.